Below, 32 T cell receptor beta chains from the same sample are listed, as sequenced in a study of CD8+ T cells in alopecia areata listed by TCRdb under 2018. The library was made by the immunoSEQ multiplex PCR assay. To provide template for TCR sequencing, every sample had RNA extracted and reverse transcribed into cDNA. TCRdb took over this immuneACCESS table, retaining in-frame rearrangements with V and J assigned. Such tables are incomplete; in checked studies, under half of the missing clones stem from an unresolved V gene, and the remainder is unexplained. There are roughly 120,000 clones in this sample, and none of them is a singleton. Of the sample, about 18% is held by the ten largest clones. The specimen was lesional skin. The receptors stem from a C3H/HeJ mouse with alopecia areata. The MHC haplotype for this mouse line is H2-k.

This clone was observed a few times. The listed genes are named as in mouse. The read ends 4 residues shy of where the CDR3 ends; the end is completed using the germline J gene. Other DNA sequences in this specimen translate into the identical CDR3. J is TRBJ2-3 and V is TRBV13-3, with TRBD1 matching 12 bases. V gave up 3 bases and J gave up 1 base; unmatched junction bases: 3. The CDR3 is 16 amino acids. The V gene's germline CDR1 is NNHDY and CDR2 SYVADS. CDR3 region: CASSGGQGAGAETLYF. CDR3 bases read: TGTGCCAGCAGTGGGGGACAGGGGGCCGGTGCAGAA.

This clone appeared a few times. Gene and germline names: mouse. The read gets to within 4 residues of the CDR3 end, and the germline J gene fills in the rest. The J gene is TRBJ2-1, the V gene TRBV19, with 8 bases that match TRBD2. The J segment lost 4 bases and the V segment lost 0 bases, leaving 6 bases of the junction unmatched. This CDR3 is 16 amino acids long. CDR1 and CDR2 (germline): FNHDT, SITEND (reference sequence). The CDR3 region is CASSIARLGWYAEQFF. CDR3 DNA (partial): TGTGCCAGCAGTATAGCTCGACTGGGGTGGTATGCT.

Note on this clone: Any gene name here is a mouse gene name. The sequenced CDR3 bases are TGTGCCAGCAGTGAAGGACTGGGGACTAACTATGCT. This codes for CASSEGLGTNYA. The whole CDR3 reads CASSEGLGTNYAEQFF. The chain joins TRBV13-1 to TRBJ2-1; 9 bases map to TRBD2. The sequence runs out 4 residues before the end of the CDR3; the remainder is reconstructed from the germline J gene. Trimming removed 2 bases from V and 0 bases from J; junction bases left unmatched: 3. Germline CDR1 reads NSHNY; CDR2 reads SYGAGN. This CDR3 comprises 16 residues.

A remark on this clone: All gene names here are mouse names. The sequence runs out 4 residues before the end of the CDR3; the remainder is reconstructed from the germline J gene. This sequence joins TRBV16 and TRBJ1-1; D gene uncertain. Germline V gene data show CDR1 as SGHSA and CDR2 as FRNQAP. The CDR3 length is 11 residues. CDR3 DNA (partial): TGTGCAAGCAGCTTAGGACAA. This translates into CASSLGQ. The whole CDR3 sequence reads CASSLGQEVFF.

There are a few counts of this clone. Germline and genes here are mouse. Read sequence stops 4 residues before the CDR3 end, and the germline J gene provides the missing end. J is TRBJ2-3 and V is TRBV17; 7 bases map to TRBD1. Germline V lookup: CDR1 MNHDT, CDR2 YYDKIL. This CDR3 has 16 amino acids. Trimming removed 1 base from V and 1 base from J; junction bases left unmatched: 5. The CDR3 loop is CASSRGPGGGAETLYF. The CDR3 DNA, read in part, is TGTGCTAGCAGTAGAGGGCCAGGGGGTGGTGCAGAA.

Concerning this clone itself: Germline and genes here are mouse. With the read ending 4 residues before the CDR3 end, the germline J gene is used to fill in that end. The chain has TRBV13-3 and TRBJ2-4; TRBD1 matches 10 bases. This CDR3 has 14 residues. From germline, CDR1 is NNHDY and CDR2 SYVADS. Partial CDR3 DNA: TGTGCCAGCAGTCGGGACAGGGGAGGAAAC. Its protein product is CASSRDRGGN. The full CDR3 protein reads CASSRDRGGNTLYF.

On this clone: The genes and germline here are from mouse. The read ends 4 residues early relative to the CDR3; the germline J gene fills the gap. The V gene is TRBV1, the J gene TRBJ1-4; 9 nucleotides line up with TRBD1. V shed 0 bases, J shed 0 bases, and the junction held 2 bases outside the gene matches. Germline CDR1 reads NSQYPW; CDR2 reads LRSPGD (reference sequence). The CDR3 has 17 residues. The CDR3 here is CTCSADDRGFSNERLFF. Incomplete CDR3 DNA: TGCACCTGCAGTGCAGATGACAGGGGGTTTTCCAACGAA.

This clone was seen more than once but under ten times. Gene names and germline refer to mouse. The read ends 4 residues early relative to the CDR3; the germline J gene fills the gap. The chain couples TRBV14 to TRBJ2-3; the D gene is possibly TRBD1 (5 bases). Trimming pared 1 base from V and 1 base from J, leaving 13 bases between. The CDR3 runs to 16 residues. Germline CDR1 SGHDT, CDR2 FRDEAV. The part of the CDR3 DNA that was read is TGTGCCAGCAGTTTCAGAGGCAGGGTCGGTGCAGAA. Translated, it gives CASSFRGRVGAE. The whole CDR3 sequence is CASSFRGRVGAETLYF.

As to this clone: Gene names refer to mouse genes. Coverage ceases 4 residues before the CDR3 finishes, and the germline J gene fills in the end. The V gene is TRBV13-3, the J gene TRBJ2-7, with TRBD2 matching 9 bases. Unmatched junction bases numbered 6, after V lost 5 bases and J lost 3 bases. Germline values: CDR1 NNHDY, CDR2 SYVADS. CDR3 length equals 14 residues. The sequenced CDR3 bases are TGTGCCAGCAGGGAAATGGGGGGGCTCTAT. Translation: CASREMGGLY. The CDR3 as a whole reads CASREMGGLYEQYF.

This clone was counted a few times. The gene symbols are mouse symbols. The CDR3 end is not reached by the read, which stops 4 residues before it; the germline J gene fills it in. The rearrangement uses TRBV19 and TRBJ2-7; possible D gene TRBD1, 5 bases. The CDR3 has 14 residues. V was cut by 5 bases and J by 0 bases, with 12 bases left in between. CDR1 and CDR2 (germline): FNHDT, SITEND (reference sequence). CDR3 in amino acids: CASSPGHHSYEQYF. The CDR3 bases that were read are TGTGCCAGCAGCCCTGGACACCACTCCTAT. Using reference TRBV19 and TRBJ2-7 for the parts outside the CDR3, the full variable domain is GGIITQTPKFLIGQEGQKLTLKCQQNFNHDTMYWYRQDSGKGLRLIYYSITENDLQKGDLSEGYDASREKKSSFSLTVTSAQKNEMAVFLCASSPGHHSYEQYFGPGTRLTVL.

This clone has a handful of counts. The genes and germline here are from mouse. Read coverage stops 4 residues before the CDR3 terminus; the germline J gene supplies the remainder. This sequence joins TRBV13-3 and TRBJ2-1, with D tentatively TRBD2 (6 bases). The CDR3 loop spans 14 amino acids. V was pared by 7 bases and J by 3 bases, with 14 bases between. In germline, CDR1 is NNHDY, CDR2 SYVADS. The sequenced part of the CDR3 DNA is TGTGCCAGCCAGACACTGGGAGGCTATGCT. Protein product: CASQTLGGYA. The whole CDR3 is CASQTLGGYAEQFF.

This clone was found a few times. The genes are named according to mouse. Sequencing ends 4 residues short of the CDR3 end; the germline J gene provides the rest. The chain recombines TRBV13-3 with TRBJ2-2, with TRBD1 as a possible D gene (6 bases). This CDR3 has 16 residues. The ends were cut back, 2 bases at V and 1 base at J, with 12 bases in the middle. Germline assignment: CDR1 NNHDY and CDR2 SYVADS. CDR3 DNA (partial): TGTGCCAGCAGTGAAGAAACAGGGAAAAACACCGGG. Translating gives CASSEETGKNTG. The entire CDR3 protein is CASSEETGKNTGQLYF. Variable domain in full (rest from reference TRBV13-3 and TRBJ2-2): EAAVTQSPRSKVAVTGGKVTLSCHQTNNHDYMYWYRQDTGHGLRLIHYSYVADSTEKGDIPDGYKASRPSQENFSLILELASLSQTAVYFCASSEETGKNTGQLYFGEGSKLTVL.

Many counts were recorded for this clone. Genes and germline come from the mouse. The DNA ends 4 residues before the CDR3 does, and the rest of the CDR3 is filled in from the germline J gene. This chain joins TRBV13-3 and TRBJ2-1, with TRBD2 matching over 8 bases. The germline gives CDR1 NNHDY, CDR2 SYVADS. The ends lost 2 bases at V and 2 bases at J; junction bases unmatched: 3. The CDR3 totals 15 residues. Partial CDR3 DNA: TGTGCCAGCAGTGAATCCTGGGGGGACTATGCT. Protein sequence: CASSESWGDYA. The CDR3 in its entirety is CASSESWGDYAEQFF.

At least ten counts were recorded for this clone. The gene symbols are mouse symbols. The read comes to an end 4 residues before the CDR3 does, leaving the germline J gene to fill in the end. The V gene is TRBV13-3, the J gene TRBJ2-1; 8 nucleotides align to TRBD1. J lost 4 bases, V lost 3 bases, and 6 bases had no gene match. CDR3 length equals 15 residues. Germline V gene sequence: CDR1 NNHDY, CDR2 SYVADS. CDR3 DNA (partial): TGTGCCAGCAGTGCGTACCGGGACAGGTATGCT. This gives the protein CASSAYRDRYA. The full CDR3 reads CASSAYRDRYAEQFF.

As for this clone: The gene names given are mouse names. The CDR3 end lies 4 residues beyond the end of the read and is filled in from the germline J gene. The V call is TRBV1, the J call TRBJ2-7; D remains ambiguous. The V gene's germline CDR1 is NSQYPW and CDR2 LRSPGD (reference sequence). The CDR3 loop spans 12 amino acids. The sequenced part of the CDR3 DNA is TGCACCTGCAGGGCTGACACGTAT. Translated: CTCRADTY. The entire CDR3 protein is CTCRADTYEQYF. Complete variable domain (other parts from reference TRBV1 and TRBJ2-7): VTLLEQNPRWRLVPRGQAVNLRCILKNSQYPWMSWYQQDLQKQLQWLFTLRSPGDKEVKSLPGADYLATRVTDTELRLQVANMSQGRTLYCTCRADTYEQYFGPGTRLTVL.

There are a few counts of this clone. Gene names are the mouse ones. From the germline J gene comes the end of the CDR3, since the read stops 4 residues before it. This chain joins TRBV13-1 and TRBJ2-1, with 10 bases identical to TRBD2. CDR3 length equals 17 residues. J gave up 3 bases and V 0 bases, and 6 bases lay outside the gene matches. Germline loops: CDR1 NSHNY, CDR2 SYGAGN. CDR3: CASSDASLGGRYAEQFF. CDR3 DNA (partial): TGTGCCAGCAGTGATGCAAGTCTGGGGGGGCGCTATGCT.

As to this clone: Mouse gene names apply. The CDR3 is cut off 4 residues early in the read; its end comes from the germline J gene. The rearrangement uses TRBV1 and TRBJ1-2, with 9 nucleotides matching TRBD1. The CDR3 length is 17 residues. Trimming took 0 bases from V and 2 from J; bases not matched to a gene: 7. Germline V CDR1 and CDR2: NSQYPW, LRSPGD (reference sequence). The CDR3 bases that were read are TGCACCTGCAGTGCAGATTACAGGGGGCGCAGGAACTCC. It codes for CTCSADYRGRRNS. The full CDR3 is CTCSADYRGRRNSDYTF.

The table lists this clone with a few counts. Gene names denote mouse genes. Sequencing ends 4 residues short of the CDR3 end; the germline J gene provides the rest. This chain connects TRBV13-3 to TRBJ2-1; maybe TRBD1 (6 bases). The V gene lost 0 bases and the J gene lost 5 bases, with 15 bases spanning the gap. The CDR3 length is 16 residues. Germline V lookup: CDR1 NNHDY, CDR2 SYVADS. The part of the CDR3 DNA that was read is TGTGCCAGCAGTGATGGGAGGGGGTTCTCTGATGCT. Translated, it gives CASSDGRGFSDA. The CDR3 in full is CASSDGRGFSDAEQFF.

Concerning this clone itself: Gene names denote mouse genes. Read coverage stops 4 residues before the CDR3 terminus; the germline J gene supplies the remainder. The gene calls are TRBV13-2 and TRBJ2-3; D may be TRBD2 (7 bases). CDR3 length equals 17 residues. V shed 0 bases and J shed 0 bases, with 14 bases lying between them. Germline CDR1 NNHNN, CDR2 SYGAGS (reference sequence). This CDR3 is CASGDAWGRGSAETLYF. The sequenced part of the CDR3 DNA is TGTGCCAGCGGTGATGCCTGGGGGCGAGGTAGTGCAGAA.

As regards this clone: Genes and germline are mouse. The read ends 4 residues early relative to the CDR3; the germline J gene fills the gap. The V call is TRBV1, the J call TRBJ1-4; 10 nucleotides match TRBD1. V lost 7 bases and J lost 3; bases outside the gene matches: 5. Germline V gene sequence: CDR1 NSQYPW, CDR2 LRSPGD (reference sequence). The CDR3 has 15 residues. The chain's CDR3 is CTCTDRGLANERLFF. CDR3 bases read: TGCACCTGCACCGACAGGGGGCTTGCCAACGAA.

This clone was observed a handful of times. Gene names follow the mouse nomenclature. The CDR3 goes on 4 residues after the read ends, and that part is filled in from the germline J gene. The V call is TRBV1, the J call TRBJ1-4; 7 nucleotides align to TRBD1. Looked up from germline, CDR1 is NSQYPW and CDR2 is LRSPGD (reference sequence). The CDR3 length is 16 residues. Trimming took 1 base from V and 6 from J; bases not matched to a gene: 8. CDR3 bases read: TGCACCTGCAGTGCAGCCGCCAGGGGGATCGACGAA. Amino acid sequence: CTCSAAARGIDE. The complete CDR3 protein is CTCSAAARGIDERLFF. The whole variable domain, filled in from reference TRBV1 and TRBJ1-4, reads VTLLEQNPRWRLVPRGQAVNLRCILKNSQYPWMSWYQQDLQKQLQWLFTLRSPGDKEVKSLPGADYLATRVTDTELRLQVANMSQGRTLYCTCSAAARGIDERLFFGHGTKLSVL.

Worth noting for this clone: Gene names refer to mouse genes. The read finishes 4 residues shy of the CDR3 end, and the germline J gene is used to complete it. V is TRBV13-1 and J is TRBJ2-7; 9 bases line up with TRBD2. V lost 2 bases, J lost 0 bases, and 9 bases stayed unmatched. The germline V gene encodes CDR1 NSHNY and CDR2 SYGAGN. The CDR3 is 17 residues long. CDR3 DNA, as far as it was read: TGTGCCAGCAGTGACCTCCGGGACTGGGCAAGCTCCTAT. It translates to CASSDLRDWASSY. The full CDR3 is CASSDLRDWASSYEQYF.

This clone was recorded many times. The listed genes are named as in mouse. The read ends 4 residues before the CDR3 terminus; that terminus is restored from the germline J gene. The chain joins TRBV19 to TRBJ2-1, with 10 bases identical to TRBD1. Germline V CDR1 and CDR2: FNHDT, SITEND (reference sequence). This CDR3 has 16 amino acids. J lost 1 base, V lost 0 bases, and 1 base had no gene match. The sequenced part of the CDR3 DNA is TGTGCCAGCAGTATAGTGGGACAGGGGAACTATGCT. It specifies CASSIVGQGNYA. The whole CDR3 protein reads CASSIVGQGNYAEQFF.

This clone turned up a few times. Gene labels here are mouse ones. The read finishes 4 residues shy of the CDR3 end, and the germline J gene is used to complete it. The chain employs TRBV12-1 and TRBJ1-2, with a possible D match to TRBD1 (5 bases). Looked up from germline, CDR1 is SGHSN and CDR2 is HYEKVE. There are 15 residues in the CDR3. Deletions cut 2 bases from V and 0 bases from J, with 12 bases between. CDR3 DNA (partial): TGTGCCAGCTCTCCCGGACAAATTGCAAACTCC. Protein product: CASSPGQIANS. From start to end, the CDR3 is CASSPGQIANSDYTF.

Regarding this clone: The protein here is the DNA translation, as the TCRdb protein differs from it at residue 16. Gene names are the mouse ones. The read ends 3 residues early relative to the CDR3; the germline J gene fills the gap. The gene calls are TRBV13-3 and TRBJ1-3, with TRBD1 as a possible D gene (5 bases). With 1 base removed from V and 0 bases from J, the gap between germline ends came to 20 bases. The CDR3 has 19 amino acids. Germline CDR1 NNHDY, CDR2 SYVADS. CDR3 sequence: CASSDINRQIFSSGNTLYF. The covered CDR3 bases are TGTGCCAGCAGTGATATAAACAGACAGATTTTCTCTTCTGGAAATACG.

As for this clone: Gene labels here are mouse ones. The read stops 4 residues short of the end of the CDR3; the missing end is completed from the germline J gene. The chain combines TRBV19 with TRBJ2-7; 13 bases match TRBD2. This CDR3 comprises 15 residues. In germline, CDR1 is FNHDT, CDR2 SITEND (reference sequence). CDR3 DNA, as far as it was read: TGTGCCAGCAGTATAGAGGACTGGGGGGGCGAT. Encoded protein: CASSIEDWGGD. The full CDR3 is CASSIEDWGGDEQYF. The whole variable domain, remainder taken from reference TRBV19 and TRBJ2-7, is GGIITQTPKFLIGQEGQKLTLKCQQNFNHDTMYWYRQDSGKGLRLIYYSITENDLQKGDLSEGYDASREKKSSFSLTVTSAQKNEMAVFLCASSIEDWGGDEQYFGPGTRLTVL.

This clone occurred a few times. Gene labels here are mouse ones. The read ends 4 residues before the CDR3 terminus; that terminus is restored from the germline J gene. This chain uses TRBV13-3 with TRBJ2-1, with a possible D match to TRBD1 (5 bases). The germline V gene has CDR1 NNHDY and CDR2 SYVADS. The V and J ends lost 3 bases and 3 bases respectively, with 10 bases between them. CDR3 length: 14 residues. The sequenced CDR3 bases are TGTGCCAGCAGTGTAGACAGATCCTATGCT. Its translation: CASSVDRSYA. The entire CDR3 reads CASSVDRSYAEQFF.

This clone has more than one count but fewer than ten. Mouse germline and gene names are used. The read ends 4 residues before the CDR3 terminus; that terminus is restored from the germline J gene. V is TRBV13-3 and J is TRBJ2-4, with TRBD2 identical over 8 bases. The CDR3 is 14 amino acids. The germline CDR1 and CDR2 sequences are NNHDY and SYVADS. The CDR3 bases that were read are TGTGCCAGCAGTGATACCCTGGGGGGAAAC. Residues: CASSDTLGGN. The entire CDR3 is CASSDTLGGNTLYF.

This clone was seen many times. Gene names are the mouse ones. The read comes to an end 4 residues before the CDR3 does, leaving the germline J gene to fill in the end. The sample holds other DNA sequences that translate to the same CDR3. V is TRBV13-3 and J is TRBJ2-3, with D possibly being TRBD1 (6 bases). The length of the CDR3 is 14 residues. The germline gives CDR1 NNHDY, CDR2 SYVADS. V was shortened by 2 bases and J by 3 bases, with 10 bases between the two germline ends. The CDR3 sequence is CASSEGGKAETLYF. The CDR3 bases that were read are TGTGCCAGCAGTGAAGGGGGAAAGGCAGAA.

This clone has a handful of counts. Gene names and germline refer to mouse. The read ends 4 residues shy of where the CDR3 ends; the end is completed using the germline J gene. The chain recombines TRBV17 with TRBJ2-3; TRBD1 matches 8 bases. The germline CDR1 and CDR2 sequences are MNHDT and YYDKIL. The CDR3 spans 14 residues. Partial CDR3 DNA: TGTGCTAGCAGTTTCGGACAGGGAGAAGAA. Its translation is CASSFGQGEE. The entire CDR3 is CASSFGQGEETLYF.

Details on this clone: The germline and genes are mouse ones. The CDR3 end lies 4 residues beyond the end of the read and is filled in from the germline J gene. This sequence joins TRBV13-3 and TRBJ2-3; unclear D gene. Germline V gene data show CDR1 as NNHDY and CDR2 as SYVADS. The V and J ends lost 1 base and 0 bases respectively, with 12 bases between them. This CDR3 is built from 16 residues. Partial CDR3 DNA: TGTGCCAGCAGTGATCCCAGCCAGCCTAGTGCAGAA. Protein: CASSDPSQPSAE. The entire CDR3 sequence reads CASSDPSQPSAETLYF.

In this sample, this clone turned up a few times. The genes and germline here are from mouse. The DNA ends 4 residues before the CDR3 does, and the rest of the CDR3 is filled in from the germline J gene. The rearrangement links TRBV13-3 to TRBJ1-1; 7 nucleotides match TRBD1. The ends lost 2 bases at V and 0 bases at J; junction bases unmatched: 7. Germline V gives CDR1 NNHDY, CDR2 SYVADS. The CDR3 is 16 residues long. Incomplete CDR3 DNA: TGTGCCAGCAGTGAACAGGGGACAAATGCAAACACA. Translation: CASSEQGTNANT. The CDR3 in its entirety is CASSEQGTNANTEVFF.